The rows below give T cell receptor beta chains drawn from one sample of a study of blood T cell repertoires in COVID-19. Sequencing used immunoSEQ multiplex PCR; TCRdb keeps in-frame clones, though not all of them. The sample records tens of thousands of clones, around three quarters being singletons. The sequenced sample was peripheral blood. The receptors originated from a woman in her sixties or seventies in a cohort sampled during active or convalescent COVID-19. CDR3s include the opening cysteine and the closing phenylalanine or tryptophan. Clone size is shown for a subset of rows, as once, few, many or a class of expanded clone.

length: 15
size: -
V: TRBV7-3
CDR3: CASSLTWTGYDTQYF

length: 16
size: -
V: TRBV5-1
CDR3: CASSLVAGGPIDTQYF

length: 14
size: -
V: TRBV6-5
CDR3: CASRPARGTGELFF

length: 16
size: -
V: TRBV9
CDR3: CASSVVAGGQYNEQFF

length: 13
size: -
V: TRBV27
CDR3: CASSGWAYNEQFF

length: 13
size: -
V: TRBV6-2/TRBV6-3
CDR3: CASSYRGRDTQYF

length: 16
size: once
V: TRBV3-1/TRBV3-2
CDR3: CASSRLLASNTGELFF

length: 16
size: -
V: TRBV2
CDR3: CASSEAPGQGYQPQHF

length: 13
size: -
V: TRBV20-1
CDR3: CSASRDSEETQYF

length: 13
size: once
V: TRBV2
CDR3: CASRPTRESPLHF

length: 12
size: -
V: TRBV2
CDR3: CASSGGANVLTF

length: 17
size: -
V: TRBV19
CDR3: CASRYSGQGLSGNTIYF

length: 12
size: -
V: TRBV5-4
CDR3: CASSIDRVGYTF

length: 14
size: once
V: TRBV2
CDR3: CASRETAIKNIQYF

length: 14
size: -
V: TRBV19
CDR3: CASKPYGGTYEQYF

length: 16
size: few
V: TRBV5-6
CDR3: CASSLWGLAGANTQYF

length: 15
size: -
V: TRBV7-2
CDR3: CASSRDRSSTDTQYF

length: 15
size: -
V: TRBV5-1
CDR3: CASSPGSTTRGEQYF

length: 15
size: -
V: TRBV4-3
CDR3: CASSQDLEGALGYTF

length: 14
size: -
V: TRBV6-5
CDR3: CATWGGKVNTEAFF

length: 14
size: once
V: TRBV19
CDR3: CASSILGANYGYTF

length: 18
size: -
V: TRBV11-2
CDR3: CASSLMATSGGGADTQYF

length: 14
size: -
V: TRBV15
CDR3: CATSRGPGGNEQFF

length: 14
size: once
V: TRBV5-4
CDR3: CASSLALGYYGYTF

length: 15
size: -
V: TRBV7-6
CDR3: CASSSAGQGRETQYF

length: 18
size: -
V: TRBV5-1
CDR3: CASSLSMDSSSSTDTQYF

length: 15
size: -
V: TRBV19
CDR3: CASIRQGHSNQPQHF

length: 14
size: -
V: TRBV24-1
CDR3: CATSPTGSTGELFF

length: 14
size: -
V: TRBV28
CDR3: CASSLADRGYGYTF

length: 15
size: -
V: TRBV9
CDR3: CASSATTGSPYEQYF

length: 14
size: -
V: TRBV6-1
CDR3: CASSDRGTTTEAFF

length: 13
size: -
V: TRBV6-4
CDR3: CASSDGTSATQYF

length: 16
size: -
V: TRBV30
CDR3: CAWSVLAGGPYNEQFF

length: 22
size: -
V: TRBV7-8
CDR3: CASSYSRGRVKGFILEIYEQYF

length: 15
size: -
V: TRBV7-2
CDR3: CASSWGHKVANEQFF

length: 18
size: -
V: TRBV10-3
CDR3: CAISEGLLAGGIQETQYF

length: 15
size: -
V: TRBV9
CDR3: CASSVGSQGAYGYTF

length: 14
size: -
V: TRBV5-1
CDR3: CASSPGGLQETQYF

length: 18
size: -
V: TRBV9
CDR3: CASSEGTGFSLGNQPQHF

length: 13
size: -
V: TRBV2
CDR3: CASTYRVIETQYF

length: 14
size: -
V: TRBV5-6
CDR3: CASSLWGLDNEQFF

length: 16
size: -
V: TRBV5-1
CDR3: CASSLVSGGVTDTQYF

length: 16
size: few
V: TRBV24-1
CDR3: CATSDYPGRNYNEQFF

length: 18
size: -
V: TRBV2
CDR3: CASTSDRHHILLNEKLFF

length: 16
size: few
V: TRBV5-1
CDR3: CASSPQPAGGNQPQHF

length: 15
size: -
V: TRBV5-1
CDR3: CASSRNTGPNQPQHF

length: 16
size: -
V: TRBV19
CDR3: CASSIAGQISGNTIYF

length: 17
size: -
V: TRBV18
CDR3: CASSPSLPSGGAGEQFF

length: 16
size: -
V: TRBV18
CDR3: CASSPPRRSATDTQYF

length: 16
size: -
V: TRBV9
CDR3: CASSVFSGGAGNEQFF